The T cell receptor beta chain described here comes from a study of blood T cell repertoires in COVID-19. Study-wide background: Specimens from acute and convalescent COVID-19 originated in the United States, Italy and Spain. Sources were T cells, B-cell-depleted T cells, or PBMCs; the material itself was cDNA or gDNA.

In the study's own analysis: For nucleated cells, counts were estimated from reference gene primer amplification. Method: immunoSEQ multiplex PCR; TCRdb's copy keeps in-frame clones and lacks some. That table is the source of V, J and clone size, and D and trimming were worked out from the DNA. Here the sample spans 110,000 to 150,000 clones, approximately 78% being singletons. Germline CDR1 reads SGHDN; CDR2 reads FVKESK. The CDR3 runs 15 residues. With V trimmed by 3 bases and J by 5 bases, 7 bases remained unmatched. The sequence was collected from a woman older than 75 with acute or convalescent COVID-19. The sample was peripheral blood. The V and J genes are TRBV14 and TRBJ1-3; TRBD1 matches 7 bases. The chain's CDR3 is CASSQPGQYRNTIYF. The CDR3 DNA sequence: TGTGCCAGCAGCCAGCCGGGACAGTATAGAAACACCATATATTTT.